The entry below gives a single T cell receptor (beta chain) sequence along with its context. As yet, its antigen is unknown. Sample time point: newly diagnosed GD, antithyroid drugs for less than 3 months. The TCR library used RNA extracted from PBMCs. Investigators prepared the TCR beta libraries by applying iRepertoire HTBI primers and Arm-PCR of CDR3 regions. TCRdb independently ran MiXCR on the multiplex PCR reads; one entry per CDR3 protein. Of about 460,000 distinct CDR3 sequences listed, 14% are singletons. This sample is drawn from a study of regulatory T cells in long-lasting Graves disease. Across the whole study: Less than 3 months of antithyroid drugs had been taken by newly diagnosed Graves' patients.

V was trimmed by 8 bases and J by 7 bases, leaving 15 bases between them. This CDR3 region has 14 residues. CDR1 is MDHEN and CDR2 is SYDVKM in the germline V gene. General study results and limits: Persistent-disease Graves' patients showed less TCR diversity than new cases. TRBV28, TRBJ1-2 and TRBJ2-5 were segments that persistent disease favored.

These records were also assigned to another study, of T cells in Graves' hyperthyroidism and ophthalmopathy. That work states: In validation, the model predicted ophthalmopathy. These predictions came a median roughly six months before onset.

The TCR comes from a woman in her fifties or sixties with Graves disease. Source: peripheral blood mononuclear cells (PBMCs), taken at new diagnosis, from a patient treated with antithyroid drugs. The chain joins TRBV28 to TRBJ1-6; D is ambiguous. The DNA for the CDR3 is TGTGCCAGCGGGAGGGCAGAACAAAATTCACCCCTCCACTTT. Its protein is CASGRAEQNSPLHF. Filled out from reference TRBV28 and TRBJ1-6, the complete variable domain reads DVKVTQSSRYLVKRTGEKVFLECVQDMDHENMFWYRQDPGLGLRLIYFSYDVKMKEKGDIPEGYSVSREKKERFSLILESASTNQTSMYLCASGRAEQNSPLHFGNGTRLTVT.